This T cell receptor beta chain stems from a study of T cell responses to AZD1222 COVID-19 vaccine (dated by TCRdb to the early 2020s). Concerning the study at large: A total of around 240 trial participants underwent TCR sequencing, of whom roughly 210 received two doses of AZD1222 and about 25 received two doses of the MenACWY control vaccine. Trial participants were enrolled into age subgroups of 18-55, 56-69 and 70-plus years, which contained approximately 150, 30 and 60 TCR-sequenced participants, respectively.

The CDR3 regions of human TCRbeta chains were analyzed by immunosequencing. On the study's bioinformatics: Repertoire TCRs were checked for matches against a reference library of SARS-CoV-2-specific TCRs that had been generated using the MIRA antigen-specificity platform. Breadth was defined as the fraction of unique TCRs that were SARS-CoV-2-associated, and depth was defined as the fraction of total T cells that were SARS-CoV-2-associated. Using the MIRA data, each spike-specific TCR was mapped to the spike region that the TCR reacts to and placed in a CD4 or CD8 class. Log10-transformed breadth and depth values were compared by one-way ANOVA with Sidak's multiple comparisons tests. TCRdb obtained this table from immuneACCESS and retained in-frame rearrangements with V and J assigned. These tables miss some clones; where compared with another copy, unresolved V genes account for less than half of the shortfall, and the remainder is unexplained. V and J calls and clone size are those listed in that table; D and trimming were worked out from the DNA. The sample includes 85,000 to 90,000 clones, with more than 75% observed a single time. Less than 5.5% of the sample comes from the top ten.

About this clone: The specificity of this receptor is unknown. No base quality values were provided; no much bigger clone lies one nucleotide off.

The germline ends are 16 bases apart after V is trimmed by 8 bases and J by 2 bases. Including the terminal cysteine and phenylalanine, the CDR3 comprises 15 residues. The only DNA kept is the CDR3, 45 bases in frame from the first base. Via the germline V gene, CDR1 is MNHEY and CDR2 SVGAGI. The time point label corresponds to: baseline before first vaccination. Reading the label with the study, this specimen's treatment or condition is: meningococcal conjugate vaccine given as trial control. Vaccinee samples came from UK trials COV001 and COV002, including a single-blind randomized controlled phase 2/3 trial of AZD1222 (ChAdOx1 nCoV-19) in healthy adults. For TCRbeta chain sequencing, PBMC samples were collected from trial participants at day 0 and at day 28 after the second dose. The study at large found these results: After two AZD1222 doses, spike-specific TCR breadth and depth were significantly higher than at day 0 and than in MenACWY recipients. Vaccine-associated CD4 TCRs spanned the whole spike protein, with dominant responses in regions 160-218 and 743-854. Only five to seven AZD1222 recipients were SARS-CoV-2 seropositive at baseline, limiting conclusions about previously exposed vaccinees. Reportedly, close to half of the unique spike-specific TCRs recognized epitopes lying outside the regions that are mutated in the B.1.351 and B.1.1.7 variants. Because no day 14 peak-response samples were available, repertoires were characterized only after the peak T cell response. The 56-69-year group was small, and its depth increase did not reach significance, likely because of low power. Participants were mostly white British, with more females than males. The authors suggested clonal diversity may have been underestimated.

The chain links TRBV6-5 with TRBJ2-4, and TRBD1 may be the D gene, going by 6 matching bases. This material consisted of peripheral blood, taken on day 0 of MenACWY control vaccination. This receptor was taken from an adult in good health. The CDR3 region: CASGRGDNPKNIQYF. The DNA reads TGTGCCAGCGGCAGGGGTGATAATCCCAAAAACATTCAGTACTTC.